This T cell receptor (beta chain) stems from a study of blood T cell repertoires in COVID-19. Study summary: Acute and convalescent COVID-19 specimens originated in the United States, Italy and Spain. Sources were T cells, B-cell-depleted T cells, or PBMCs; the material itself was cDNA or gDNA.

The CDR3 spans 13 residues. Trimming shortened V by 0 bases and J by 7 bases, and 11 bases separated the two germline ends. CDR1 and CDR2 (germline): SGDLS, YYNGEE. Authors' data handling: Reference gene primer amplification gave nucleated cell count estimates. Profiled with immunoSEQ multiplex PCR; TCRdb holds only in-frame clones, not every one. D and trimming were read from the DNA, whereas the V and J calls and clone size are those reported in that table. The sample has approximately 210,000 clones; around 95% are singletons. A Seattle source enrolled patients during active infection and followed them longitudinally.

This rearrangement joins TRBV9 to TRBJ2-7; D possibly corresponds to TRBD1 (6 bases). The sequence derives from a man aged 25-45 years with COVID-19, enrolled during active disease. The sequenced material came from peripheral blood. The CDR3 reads CASSVDPGEEQYF. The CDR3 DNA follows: TGTGCCAGCAGCGTAGATCCAGGGGAGGAGCAGTACTTC.